This T cell receptor (beta chain) was documented in a study of blood T cell repertoires in COVID-19 (dated by TCRdb to 2018 to 2020). With respect to the entire study: Samples from collaborators originated in the United States, Italy and Spain and spanned both the acute and convalescent phases of COVID-19. The prospective study material was composed of cDNA or gDNA derived from T cells, B-cell-depleted T cells, or PBMCs. Deeply sampled blood TCRbeta repertoires from subjects exposed to, actively infected with, or recovered from COVID-19 were included in the dataset. The repertoires were made available in a free public database intended to serve as a resource for research on the immune response to SARS-CoV-2. Samples came from the ongoing ImmuneRACE study (first 160 participants) plus 1,254 subjects from 6 global collaborators. A de-identified subject ID, COVID-19 status, age in years and sex were almost always included in the sample metadata. HLA class I and class II types, where available, came from metadata supplied by the sample provider rather than from assay-based typing. Overall study results and their limits: The quantity of clinical and demographic metadata differed by source and by participant and was supplied without curation.

TCRbeta CDR3 regions were amplified from genomic DNA using the immunoSEQ Assay, a bias-controlled multiplex PCR. As for the authors' bioinformatics: The number of nucleated cells in each sample was estimated by amplification of reference gene primers within the assay. To quantify the absolute abundance of each unique TCRbeta CDR3 rearrangement, sequence reads were collapsed and filtered. Productive Simpson clonality was computed per sample as the square root of Simpson's diversity index over productive rearrangements. Drawn from immuneACCESS, this table holds only the in-frame rearrangements with V and J called that TCRdb kept. Clones are partly lost; checked studies trace under half to an unresolved V gene and leave the rest unexplained. V and J calls and clone size follow that table, whereas D and trimming were derived from the DNA. A total of about 70,000 clones appear in this sample, about 81% of them only once. The ten largest clones add up to around 16% of the sample.

Comment on this clone: Its antigen is unknown. Base qualities are missing; no much larger clone stands one base away.

Each collaborating institution followed its own protocols to collect whole blood in K2EDTA tubes. Collaborator samples were shipped for TCRbeta analysis as frozen whole blood, isolated PBMCs, or DNA extracted from either sample type. The CDR3 covers 16 residues, taking in both the cysteine and the phenylalanine. Of the read, only the CDR3 DNA is kept; its 48 bases are in frame from base 1. This chain is built from TRBV21-1 and TRBJ1-3; TRBD1, the table's D call, lacks a check against the DNA. TRBV21-1 is a pseudogene segment. The receptor was isolated from a man aged 80 or over with acute or convalescent COVID-19. Sequences were obtained from peripheral blood. The CDR3 amino acid sequence is: CASSKAPQNSGNTIYF. The sequenced DNA is TGTGCCAGCAGCAAAGCTCCACAGAACTCTGGAAACACCATATATTTT.